This TCR beta chain emerged from a study of spatial heterogeneity in lung cancer. This CDR3 is built from 13 residues. The germline V and J ends were trimmed by 1 base and 3 bases, with 6 bases remaining between them. Per the germline V gene, CDR1 is SGHTA and CDR2 is FQGTGA. Whole-study results and caveats: Ubiquitous nonsynonymous mutations were tracked by counts of ubiquitous expanded TCRs, and regional ones by counts of regional expanded TCRs. Tumoral mutation counts were tracked by counts of expanded intratumoral alpha and beta TCRs.

TCRdb fed the 5' RACE reads into MiXCR, producing one record per CDR3 protein. The sample has under 4,000 distinct CDR3 sequences, roughly 6% seen once. Documented time point: sample taken at primary tumor resection. Just over 70 TRACERx patients with early, untreated non-small cell lung cancer donated samples. Sequencing covered unsorted whole RNA taken from tumor, nontumor lung or frozen PBMC. This clonotype is medium-sized. What it recognizes is unknown. V gene TRBV7-3 combines with J gene TRBJ1-1; D remains ambiguous. The TCR originated in a male donor with early-stage non-small cell lung cancer. The input for sequencing was lung tumor tissue, taken at surgery. The CDR3 reads CASSLKGDTEAFF. CDR3 in DNA: TGTGCCAGCAGCTTAAAGGGAGACACTGAAGCTTTCTTT.